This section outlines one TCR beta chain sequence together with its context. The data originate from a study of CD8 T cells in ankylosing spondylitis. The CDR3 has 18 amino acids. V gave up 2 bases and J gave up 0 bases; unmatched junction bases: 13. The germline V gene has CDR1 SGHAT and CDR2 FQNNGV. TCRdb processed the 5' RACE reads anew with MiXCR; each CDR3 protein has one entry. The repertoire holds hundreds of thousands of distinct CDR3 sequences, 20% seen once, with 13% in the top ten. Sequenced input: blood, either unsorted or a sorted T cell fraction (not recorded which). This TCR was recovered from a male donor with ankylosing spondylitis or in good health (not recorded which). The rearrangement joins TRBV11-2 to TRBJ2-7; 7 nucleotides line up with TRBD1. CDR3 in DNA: TGTGCCAGCAGCTTATTAACAGGGGCCTACTACGGCTCCTACGAGCAGTACTTC. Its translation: CASSLLTGAYYGSYEQYF.